The 30 T cell receptor beta chains below were found in one sample sequenced in a study of blood T cell repertoires in COVID-19. Assay: immunoSEQ multiplex PCR; the TCRdb copy retains only in-frame clones and omits some. Of 200,000 to 250,000 clones in the sample, around 88% were seen once. Specimen: PBMCs or T cells enriched from blood (not recorded which). The receptors shown here come from a woman aged 45-65 years with acute COVID-19.

The chain recombines TRBV28 with TRBJ1-2; tentative D call: TRBD1 (6 bases). The CDR3 extends over 15 amino acids. V lost 3 bases and J lost 2, with 13 bases in between. Germline values: CDR1 MDHEN, CDR2 SYDVKM. CDR3 nucleotide sequence: TGTGCCAGCAGTTTTAATGACAGGATAAACTATGGCTACACCTTC. Translating it yields CASSFNDRINYGYTF.

The V gene is TRBV5-1, the J gene TRBJ2-3, with TRBD2 matching over 10 bases. Looked up from germline, CDR1 is SGHRS and CDR2 is YFSETQ. The CDR3 is 14 amino acids. V was pared by 7 bases and J by 6 bases, with 8 bases of the junction left unmatched. CDR3 region: CASEDPSGSDTQYF. The CDR3 nucleotides read TGCGCCAGCGAGGACCCTAGCGGGAGTGATACGCAGTATTTT.

The chain carries TRBV10-3 and TRBJ2-1, with TRBD2 identical over 12 bases. Germline CDR1 reads ENHRY; CDR2 reads SYGVKD. The junction had 9 bases not matched to a gene; V was cut back by 2 bases and J by 4 bases. This CDR3 region has 18 residues. The CDR3 bases are TGTGCCATCAGTGAGGGGCCGACTAGCGGGAGTGGGTACAATGAGCAGTTCTTC. Protein: CAISEGPTSGSGYNEQFF.

The CDR3 protein is CASSPSNQETQYF. The CDR3 bases are TGTGCCAGTAGTCCTTCTAACCAAGAGACCCAGTACTTC. The V gene is TRBV19, the J gene TRBJ2-5, with unresolved D. Between the trimmed V and J ends, which lost 5 bases and 0 bases, there was a span of 7 bases. This CDR3 contains 13 residues. Germline assignment: CDR1 LNHDA and CDR2 SQIVND (reference sequence).

The chain couples TRBV7-2 to TRBJ2-3; 10 bases fit TRBD2. J lost 1 base, V lost 2 bases, and 3 bases had no gene match. Germline V lookup: CDR1 SGHTA, CDR2 FQGNSA. This CDR3 comprises 16 residues. This CDR3 is CASSLPSGSRTDTQYF. The CDR3, as DNA: TGTGCCAGCAGCTTACCTAGCGGGAGCCGCACAGATACGCAGTATTTT.

CDR3 residues: CASSFEGRAGNTIYF. Here the CDR3 DNA reads TGTGCCAGCAGCTTTGAGGGTCGGGCTGGAAACACCATATATTTT. The V gene is TRBV7-9, the J gene TRBJ1-3; D gene uncertain. Germline loops: CDR1 SEHNR, CDR2 FQNEAQ (reference sequence). CDR3 length: 15 residues. V was pared by 3 bases and J by 2 bases, with 11 bases between.

The CDR3 DNA sequence: TGTGCCTGGAGACCTCCGGACAGGGTAATTTATGGCTACACCTTC. This sequence encodes CAWRPPDRVIYGYTF. The gene calls are TRBV30 and TRBJ1-2; 8 nucleotides agree with TRBD1. The CDR3 has 15 amino acids. Per germline, CDR1 GTSNPN and CDR2 SVGIG (reference sequence). The junction had 11 bases not matched to a gene; V was cut back by 3 bases and J by 5 bases.

This clone was seen a single time. This chain connects TRBV11-2 to TRBJ2-7, with 7 bases aligning to TRBD1. V lost 5 bases to trimming and J lost 0 bases; unmatched junction nucleotides: 7. Per the germline V gene, CDR1 is SGHAT and CDR2 is FQNNGV. The CDR3 has 15 amino acids. CDR3: CASSASRDSSYEQYF. CDR3 DNA sequence: TGTGCCAGCAGCGCCTCGAGGGACAGCTCCTACGAGCAGTACTTC.

CDR3 amino acids: CASQGSNSGNTIYF. CDR3 bases: TGTGCCTCACAGGGGTCGAACTCTGGAAACACCATATATTTT. The chain employs TRBV10-3 and TRBJ1-3; 7 positions agree with TRBD1. The J segment lost 0 bases and the V segment lost 11 bases, leaving 7 bases of the junction unmatched. Germline assignment: CDR1 ENHRY and CDR2 SYGVKD. This CDR3 spans 14 amino acids.

The J gene is TRBJ2-3, the V gene TRBV5-1; 8 bases are shared with TRBD1. Trimming at V came to 4 bases and at J to 11 bases, leaving 6 bases not matched to a gene. CDR3 length equals 12 residues. Germline assignment: CDR1 SGHRS and CDR2 YFSETQ. The CDR3 here is CASSGDRGEQYF. The CDR3 bases are TGCGCCAGCAGCGGCGACAGGGGTGAGCAGTATTTT.

The rearrangement joins TRBV7-9 to TRBJ1-6, with TRBD1 matching 7 bases. Germline V gene data show CDR1 as SEHNR and CDR2 as FQNEAQ (reference sequence). There are 14 residues in the CDR3. V trimming: 6 bases; J trimming: 7 bases; junction bases outside the gene matches: 6. For the CDR3, the DNA is TGTGCCAGCAGTCTCCGGGACAGAAATTCACCCCTCCACTTT. Its translation is CASSLRDRNSPLHF. Drawing the rest from reference TRBV7-9 and TRBJ1-6, the complete variable domain is DTGVSQNPRHKITKRGQNVTFRCDPISEHNRLYWYRQTLGQGPEFLTYFQNEAQLEKSRLLSDRFSAERPKGSFSTLEIQRTEQGDSAMYLCASSLRDRNSPLHFGNGTRLTVT.

The table lists this clone with a count of one. The CDR3 DNA reads TGTGCCAGCTCACCACCGGTAGGGAGGTCCTACAATGAGCAGTTCTTC. Residues: CASSPPVGRSYNEQFF. The chain carries TRBV18 and TRBJ2-1; D might be TRBD2 (6 bases). The CDR3 contains 16 residues. In germline, CDR1 is KGHSH, CDR2 LQKENI. Deletions cut 0 bases from V and 1 base from J, with 10 bases between.

The V call is TRBV5-4, the J call TRBJ2-3; TRBD2 agrees at 8 bases. The V and J ends lost 0 bases and 5 bases, in that order; junction bases with no gene match: 5. This CDR3 contains 15 residues. Germline V gene data show CDR1 as SGHNT and CDR2 as YYREEE (reference sequence). The CDR3 region has the DNA TGTGCCAGCAGCTTGGAGGGGCTAGCGGGAGATACGCAGTATTTT. As protein: CASSLEGLAGDTQYF.

The V and J genes are TRBV18 and TRBJ2-7; the D gene is possibly TRBD2 (7 bases). Deletions cut 1 base from V and 5 bases from J, with 15 bases between. CDR3 length: 15 amino acids. Looked up from germline, CDR1 is KGHSH and CDR2 is LQKENI. The CDR3, as DNA: TGTGCCAGCTCACCACGGGAGGGCAGGGGCCACGAGCAGTACTTC. Translating it yields CASSPREGRGHEQYF.

The chain combines TRBV29-1 with TRBJ2-3; a weak D match, TRBD1 (5 bases). Germline V gene data show CDR1 as SQVTM and CDR2 as ANQGSEA. The CDR3 spans 14 residues. V gave up 8 bases and J gave up 1 base, with 16 bases separating them. The CDR3 region has the DNA TGCAGCTCTCAACTGGCAGGGCGCACAGATACGCAGTATTTT. Translating it yields CSSQLAGRTDTQYF.

V is TRBV11-3 and J is TRBJ1-1; 9 bases line up with TRBD1. The length of the CDR3 is 14 residues. Germline loops: CDR1 SGHNT, CDR2 YENEEA. J lost 4 bases, V lost 5 bases, and 5 bases had no gene match. This CDR3 reads CASSPGTGSTEAFF. The DNA of the CDR3 is TGTGCCAGCAGCCCTGGGACAGGGAGCACTGAAGCTTTCTTT.

The gene calls are TRBV4-1 and TRBJ1-5, with D possibly TRBD1 on 6 matching bases. Germline loops: CDR1 MGHRA, CDR2 YSYEKL. The CDR3 is made up of 16 amino acids. V was trimmed by 4 bases and J by 1 base, leaving 14 bases between them. CDR3 amino acids: CASSPGRGMSNQPQHF. CDR3 coding DNA: TGCGCCAGCAGCCCAGGCAGGGGTATGAGCAATCAGCCCCAGCATTTT.

The J gene is TRBJ2-7, the V gene TRBV28; 10 positions agree with TRBD1. Germline-derived CDR1 and CDR2 are MDHEN and SYDVKM. The CDR3 covers 15 residues. V was clipped by 5 bases and J by 5 bases; unmatched bases: 9. CDR3 loop: CASSPTDRGIHEQYF. Written as DNA, the CDR3 is TGTGCCAGCAGTCCCACGGACAGGGGGATACACGAGCAGTACTTC.

The rearrangement links TRBV5-1 to TRBJ1-6; no clear D gene. The CDR3 sequence is 13 residues long. The V end lost 0 bases, the J end lost 9 bases, and 7 bases lay between the germline ends. Germline V gene data show CDR1 as SGHRS and CDR2 as YFSETQ. For the CDR3, the DNA is TGCGCCAGCAGCTTGGGACAAGCTTCACCCCTCCACTTT. Its translation is CASSLGQASPLHF.

The chain carries TRBV20-1 and TRBJ2-2; TRBD2 matches at 10 bases. CDR1 DFQATT and CDR2 SNEGSKA come from the germline V gene (reference sequence). This CDR3 has 16 residues. J lost 5 bases, V lost 3 bases, and 9 bases had no gene match. The CDR3 DNA sequence: TGCAGTGCTAGTAAGCCTGGGACTAGCGCAACCGGGGAGCTGTTTTTT. As protein: CSASKPGTSATGELFF.

The chain combines TRBV28 with TRBJ1-4, with D unresolved. The CDR3 totals 12 residues. Trimming pared 6 bases from V and 4 bases from J, leaving 6 bases between. From germline, CDR1 is MDHEN and CDR2 SYDVKM. CDR3 sequence (DNA): TGTGCCAGCAGACGGAGTAATGAAAAACTGTTTTTT. Translated: CASRRSNEKLFF.

The chain employs TRBV19 and TRBJ2-7; possible D gene TRBD2, 6 bases. Germline loops: CDR1 LNHDA, CDR2 SQIVND (reference sequence). Deletions cut 5 bases from V and 6 bases from J, with 23 bases between. The CDR3 covers 16 residues. Here the CDR3 DNA reads TGTGCCAGTAGTTTCACCCTCGCCCGAACTAGCTCCGAGCAGTACTTC. Translated: CASSFTLARTSSEQYF. Full variable domain (rest looked up from reference TRBV19 and TRBJ2-7): DGGITQSPKYLFRKEGQNVTLSCEQNLNHDAMYWYRQDPGQGLRLIYYSQIVNDFQKGDIAEGYSVSREKKESFPLTVTSAQKNPTAFYLCASSFTLARTSSEQYFGPGTRLTVT.

The rearrangement joins TRBV7-3 to TRBJ1-1; D remains unclear. Trimming shortened V by 2 bases and J by 5 bases, and 12 bases separated the two germline ends. The length of the CDR3 is 14 residues. The V gene's germline CDR1 is SGHTA and CDR2 FQGTGA. This CDR3 is CASSLVGSLTEAFF. As DNA, the CDR3 is TGTGCCAGCAGCTTAGTTGGTAGTTTGACTGAAGCTTTCTTT.

This clone has a single count. CDR3 DNA: TGTGCCAGCAGCTTCGGGGGTGGTGGGGCCAACGTCCTGACTTTC. Translating gives CASSFGGGGANVLTF. V usage is TRBV11-1 and J usage is TRBJ2-6; tentatively, D is TRBD2 (6 bases). V was trimmed by 3 bases and J by 3 bases, leaving 9 bases between them. This CDR3 has 15 residues. The germline gives CDR1 SGHAT, CDR2 FQDESV (reference sequence).

The chain employs TRBV5-1 and TRBJ2-6; maybe TRBD2 (5 bases). The CDR3 loop spans 15 amino acids. CDR1 is SGHRS and CDR2 is YFSETQ in the germline V gene. V lost 2 bases, J lost 3 bases, and 9 bases lay in between. The DNA of the CDR3 is TGCGCCAGCAGCTTAGGAGGTATTGGGGCCAACGTCCTGACTTTC. It encodes CASSLGGIGANVLTF.

This CDR3 reads CASRYPGQGARMEDEKLFF. As DNA, the CDR3 is TGTGCCAGCAGATATCCGGGACAGGGGGCGCGTATGGAGGATGAAAAACTGTTTTTT. The chain has TRBV2 and TRBJ1-4, with 12 bases aligning to TRBD1. With V trimmed by 6 bases and J by 6 bases, 17 bases remained unmatched. Germline CDR1 SNHLY, CDR2 FYNNEI. CDR3 size: 19 residues.

The V and J genes are TRBV27 and TRBJ1-2, with 7 bases matching TRBD1. V lost 6 bases to trimming and J lost 2 bases; unmatched junction nucleotides: 0. Per the germline V gene, CDR1 is MNHEY and CDR2 is SMNVEV (reference sequence). This CDR3 has 12 amino acids. The CDR3 region has the DNA TGTGCCAGCAGACAGGGGAACTATGGCTACACCTTC. This encodes CASRQGNYGYTF.

This clone was recorded a few times. This chain uses TRBV3-1 (or the pseudogene TRBV3-2) with TRBJ1-6; no reliable D call. V lost 4 bases, J lost 7 bases, and 11 bases lay in between. CDR3 length: 14 amino acids. Germline V gives CDR1 LGHDT, CDR2 YNNKEL (reference sequence). CDR3: CASSRRGGNSPLHF. In DNA form, the CDR3 reads TGTGCCAGCAGCCGACGGGGTGGGAATTCACCCCTCCACTTT.

The J gene is TRBJ1-2, the V gene TRBV30; D gene uncertain. With 1 base removed from V and 8 bases from J, the gap between germline ends came to 5 bases. Germline CDR1 and CDR2: GTSNPN and SVGIG (reference sequence). The CDR3 covers 10 residues. Here the CDR3 DNA reads TGTGCCTGGAGTGGGGCGGGCTACACCTTC. Translated: CAWSGAGYTF.

V gene TRBV5-1 combines with J gene TRBJ1-6, with D perhaps matching TRBD1 (5 bases). Trimming shortened V by 4 bases and J by 10 bases, and 21 bases separated the two germline ends. The CDR3 spans 16 residues. Germline CDR1 and CDR2: SGHRS and YFSETQ. CDR3 coding DNA: TGCGCCAGCAGCGCATGGACAACGGGCGATGGGTCACCCCTCCACTTT. Translated: CASSAWTTGDGSPLHF.